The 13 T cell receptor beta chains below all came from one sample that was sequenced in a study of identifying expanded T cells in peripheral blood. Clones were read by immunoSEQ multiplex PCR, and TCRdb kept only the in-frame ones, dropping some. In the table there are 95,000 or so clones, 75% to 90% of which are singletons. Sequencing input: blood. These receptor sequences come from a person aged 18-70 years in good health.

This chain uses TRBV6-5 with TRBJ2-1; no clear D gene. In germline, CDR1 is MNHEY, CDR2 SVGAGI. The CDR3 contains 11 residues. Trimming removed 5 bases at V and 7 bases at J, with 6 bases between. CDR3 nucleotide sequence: TGTGCCAGCAGTCCGGGTAATGAGCAGTTCTTC. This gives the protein CASSPGNEQFF.

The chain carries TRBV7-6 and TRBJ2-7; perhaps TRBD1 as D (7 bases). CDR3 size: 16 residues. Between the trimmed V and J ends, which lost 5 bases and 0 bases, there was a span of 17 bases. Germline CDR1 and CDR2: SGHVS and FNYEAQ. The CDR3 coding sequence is TGTGCCAGCAGCCTCGGGGGTACAGGGGTCTCCTACGAGCAGTACTTC. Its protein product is CASSLGGTGVSYEQYF.

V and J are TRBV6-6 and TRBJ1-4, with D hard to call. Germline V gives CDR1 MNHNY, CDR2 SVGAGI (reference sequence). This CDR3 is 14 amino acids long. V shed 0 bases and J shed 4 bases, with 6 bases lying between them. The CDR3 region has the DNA TGTGCCAGCAGTTACTCGCGGATTAATGAAAAACTGTTTTTT. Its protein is CASSYSRINEKLFF.

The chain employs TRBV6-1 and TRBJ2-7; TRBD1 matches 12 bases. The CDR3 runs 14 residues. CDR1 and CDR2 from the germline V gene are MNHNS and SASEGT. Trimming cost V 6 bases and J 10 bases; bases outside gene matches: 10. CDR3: CASRESGTGGAQYF. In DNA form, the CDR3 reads TGTGCCAGCAGGGAAAGCGGGACAGGGGGCGCACAGTACTTC.

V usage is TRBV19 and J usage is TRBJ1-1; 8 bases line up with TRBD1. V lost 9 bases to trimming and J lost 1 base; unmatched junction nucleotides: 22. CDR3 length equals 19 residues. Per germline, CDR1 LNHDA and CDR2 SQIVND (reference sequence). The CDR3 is CASRSQAGGATVWNTEAFF. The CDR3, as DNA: TGTGCCAGCCGGTCCCAGGCAGGGGGCGCGACGGTTTGGAACACTGAAGCTTTCTTT.

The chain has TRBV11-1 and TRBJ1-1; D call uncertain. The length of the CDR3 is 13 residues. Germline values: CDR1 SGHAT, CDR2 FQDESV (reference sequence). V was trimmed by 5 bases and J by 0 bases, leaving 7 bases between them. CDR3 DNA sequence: TGTGCCAGCAGCCCCCGACTGAACACTGAAGCTTTCTTT. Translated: CASSPRLNTEAFF.

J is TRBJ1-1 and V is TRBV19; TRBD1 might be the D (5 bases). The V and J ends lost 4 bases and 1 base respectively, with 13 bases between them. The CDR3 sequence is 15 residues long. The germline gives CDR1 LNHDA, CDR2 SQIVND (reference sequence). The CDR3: CASSSPYRTNTEAFF. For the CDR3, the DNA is TGTGCCAGTAGTAGCCCGTACAGGACGAACACTGAAGCTTTCTTT.

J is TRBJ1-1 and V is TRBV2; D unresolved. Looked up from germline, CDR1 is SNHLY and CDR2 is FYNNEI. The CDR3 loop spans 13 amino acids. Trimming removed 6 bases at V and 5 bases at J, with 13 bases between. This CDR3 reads CASRAEGRTEAFF. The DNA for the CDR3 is TGTGCCAGCAGGGCGGAGGGCCGGACTGAAGCTTTCTTT. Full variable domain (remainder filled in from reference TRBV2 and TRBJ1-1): EPEVTQTPSHQVTQMGQEVILRCVPISNHLYFYWYRQILGQKVEFLVSFYNNEISEKSEIFDDQFSVERPDGSNFTLKIRSTKLEDSAMYFCASRAEGRTEAFFGQGTRLTVV.

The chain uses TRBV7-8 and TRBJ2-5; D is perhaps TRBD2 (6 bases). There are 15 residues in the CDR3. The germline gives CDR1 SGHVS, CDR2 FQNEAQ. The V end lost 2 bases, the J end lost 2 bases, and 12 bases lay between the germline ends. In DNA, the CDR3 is TGTGCCAGCAGCTTATTAGGGGCGGGGCAAGAGACCCAGTACTTC. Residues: CASSLLGAGQETQYF.

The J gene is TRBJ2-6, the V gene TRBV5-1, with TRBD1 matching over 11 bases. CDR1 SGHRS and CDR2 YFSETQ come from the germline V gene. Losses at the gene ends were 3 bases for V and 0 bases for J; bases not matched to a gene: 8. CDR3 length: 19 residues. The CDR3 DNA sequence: TGCGCCAGCAGCTGGGACAGGGGGACTCGGGGCTCTGGGGCCAACGTCCTGACTTTC. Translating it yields CASSWDRGTRGSGANVLTF.

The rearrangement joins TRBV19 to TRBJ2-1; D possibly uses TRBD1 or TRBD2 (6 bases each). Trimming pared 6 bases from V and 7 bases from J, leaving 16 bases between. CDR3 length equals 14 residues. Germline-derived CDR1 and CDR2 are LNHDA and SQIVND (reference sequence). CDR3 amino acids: CASRRSGAWNEQFF. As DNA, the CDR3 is TGTGCCAGTAGGCGGTCGGGGGCTTGGAATGAGCAGTTCTTC.

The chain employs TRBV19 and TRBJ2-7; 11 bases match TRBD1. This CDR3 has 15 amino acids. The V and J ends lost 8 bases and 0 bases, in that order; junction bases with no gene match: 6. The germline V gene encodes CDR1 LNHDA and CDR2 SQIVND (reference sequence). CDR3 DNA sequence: TGTGCCAGTTCTGCGGGACAGGGGGACTCCTACGAGCAGTACTTC. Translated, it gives CASSAGQGDSYEQYF.

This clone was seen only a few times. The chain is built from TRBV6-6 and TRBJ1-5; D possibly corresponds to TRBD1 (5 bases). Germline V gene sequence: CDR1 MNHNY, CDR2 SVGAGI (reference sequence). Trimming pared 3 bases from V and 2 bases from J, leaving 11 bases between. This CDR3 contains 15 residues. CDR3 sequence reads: CASSYGGSGNQPQHF. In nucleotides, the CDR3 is TGTGCCAGCAGTTATGGGGGGTCGGGCAATCAGCCCCAGCATTTT.